The rows below give T cell receptor beta chains drawn from one sample of a study of OX40 agonist ivuxolimab in advanced cancers. Sequencing was performed with immunoSEQ multiplex PCR; in TCRdb, only in-frame clones are kept and a portion is missing. The sample comprises about 100,000 clones, approximately 91% of which are singletons, and around 0.16% rests with the top ten. This material consisted of CD4+ or CD8+ T cells sorted from blood, taken in a trial of the OX40 agonist ivuxolimab. The receptors shown here come from an adult with an advanced solid tumor such as melanoma, head and neck, liver or kidney cancer. Both conserved end residues are part of each CDR3. The order of the fields is D gene, J gene, clone size, V gene, CDR3 DNA, CDR3 protein. The D gene is left open where the match is weak. Not all rows give a size; the values are once, few, many and, for expanded clones, a class.

D gene: .; J gene: TRBJ1-2; clone size: .; V gene: TRBV7-2; CDR3 DNA: TGTGCCAGCAGCTTACTAGGAGGGGGGGACTATGGCTACACCTTC; CDR3 protein: CASSLLGGGDYGYTF
D gene: TRBD2; J gene: TRBJ2-5; clone size: few; V gene: TRBV2; CDR3 DNA: TGTGCCAGCAGTCCGGATAGCGGGGGGTACCAAGAGACCCAGTACTTC; CDR3 protein: CASSPDSGGYQETQYF
D gene: .; J gene: TRBJ2-2; clone size: .; V gene: TRBV5-1; CDR3 DNA: TGCGCCAGCAGCTTCGCTCCGGGGCGTACGAACACCGGGGAGCTGTTTTTT; CDR3 protein: CASSFAPGRTNTGELFF
D gene: .; J gene: TRBJ2-5; clone size: .; V gene: TRBV10-3; CDR3 DNA: TGTGCCATCAGTGAGTCAAGGTCACTCCAAGAGACCCAGTACTTC; CDR3 protein: CAISESRSLQETQYF
D gene: .; J gene: TRBJ2-3; clone size: .; V gene: TRBV4-1; CDR3 DNA: TGCGCCAGCAGCCAAGAGTCCCCCGGGAACACAGATACGCAGTATTTT; CDR3 protein: CASSQESPGNTDTQYF
D gene: .; J gene: TRBJ1-3; clone size: .; V gene: TRBV15; CDR3 DNA: TGTGCCACCAGCAGAGATCAAAGGGGGGGAAACACCATATATTTT; CDR3 protein: CATSRDQRGGNTIYF
D gene: TRBD1; J gene: TRBJ2-1; clone size: once; V gene: TRBV5-1; CDR3 DNA: TGCGCCAGCAGTCATACAGGGGACAATGAGCAGTTCTTC; CDR3 protein: CASSHTGDNEQFF
D gene: .; J gene: TRBJ2-1; clone size: .; V gene: TRBV30; CDR3 DNA: TGTGCCTGGAGCGCCGGGTCGCGGACATACAATGAGCAGTTCTTC; CDR3 protein: CAWSAGSRTYNEQFF
D gene: .; J gene: TRBJ1-6; clone size: .; V gene: TRBV5-1; CDR3 DNA: TGCGCCAGCAGCTTGGAGGCAGGGACACCCCTCCACTTT; CDR3 protein: CASSLEAGTPLHF
D gene: TRBD1; J gene: TRBJ1-1; clone size: .; V gene: TRBV7-3; CDR3 DNA: TGTGCCAGCAGCCCCGTCCCGGGACAGGGGACAGCTTTCTTT; CDR3 protein: CASSPVPGQGTAFF
D gene: .; J gene: TRBJ2-1; clone size: .; V gene: TRBV6-1; CDR3 DNA: TGTGCCAGCAGGGCAAACAATGAGCAGTTCTTC; CDR3 protein: CASRANNEQFF
D gene: .; J gene: TRBJ2-7; clone size: .; V gene: TRBV15; CDR3 DNA: TGTGCCACCAGCAGACCTGACACGAACGAGCAGTACTTC; CDR3 protein: CATSRPDTNEQYF
D gene: .; J gene: TRBJ2-7; clone size: .; V gene: TRBV5-1; CDR3 DNA: TGCGCCAGCAGCTTGGAAGCCAGGACAGCTTTCAACGAGCAGTACTTC; CDR3 protein: CASSLEARTAFNEQYF
D gene: TRBD1; J gene: TRBJ2-3; clone size: .; V gene: TRBV7-3; CDR3 DNA: TGTGCCAGCAGCATTCGACAGGGGAGTACAGATACGCAGTATTTT; CDR3 protein: CASSIRQGSTDTQYF
D gene: .; J gene: TRBJ2-3; clone size: .; V gene: TRBV27; CDR3 DNA: TGTGCCAGCAGTCCCGCCCAAACAGATACGCAGTATTTT; CDR3 protein: CASSPAQTDTQYF
D gene: .; J gene: TRBJ1-2; clone size: once; V gene: TRBV28; CDR3 DNA: TGTGCCAGCAGCCCGGGGGACACGTACTATGGCTACACCTTC; CDR3 protein: CASSPGDTYYGYTF
D gene: .; J gene: TRBJ1-6; clone size: .; V gene: TRBV19; CDR3 DNA: TGTGCCAGTAGTATAAAGGCTCGCACGAGCAATTCACCCCTCCACTTT; CDR3 protein: CASSIKARTSNSPLHF
D gene: TRBD2; J gene: TRBJ2-3; clone size: once; V gene: TRBV28; CDR3 DNA: TGTGCCAGCCGTGGGAGGGCAGGCACAGATACGCAGTATTTT; CDR3 protein: CASRGRAGTDTQYF
D gene: TRBD1; J gene: TRBJ1-3; clone size: .; V gene: TRBV6-6; CDR3 DNA: TGTGCCAGCAGCTCAGCACAGGGGGCAAACACCATATATTTT; CDR3 protein: CASSSAQGANTIYF
D gene: TRBD2; J gene: TRBJ2-7; clone size: .; V gene: TRBV30; CDR3 DNA: TGTGCCTGGGTTAGGGGCGGGAGCTACTTGGGGGAGCAGTACTTC; CDR3 protein: CAWVRGGSYLGEQYF
D gene: .; J gene: TRBJ1-1; clone size: .; V gene: TRBV30; CDR3 DNA: TGTGCCTGGACCCCTAGGCAGAACACTGAAGCTTTCTTT; CDR3 protein: CAWTPRQNTEAFF
D gene: TRBD1; J gene: TRBJ1-2; clone size: .; V gene: TRBV7-9; CDR3 DNA: TGTGCCAGCAGCCCGGGACAGTCGGTCGGCTACACCTTC; CDR3 protein: CASSPGQSVGYTF
D gene: .; J gene: TRBJ1-5; clone size: .; V gene: TRBV2; CDR3 DNA: TGTGCCAGCAGTGAAAGGGGTGATAGCAATCAGCCCCAGCATTTT; CDR3 protein: CASSERGDSNQPQHF
D gene: .; J gene: TRBJ1-2; clone size: .; V gene: TRBV6-5; CDR3 DNA: TGTGCCAGCAGTTACATCGATGGCTACACCTTC; CDR3 protein: CASSYIDGYTF
D gene: .; J gene: TRBJ2-1; clone size: .; V gene: TRBV5-1; CDR3 DNA: TGCGCCAGCAGCCTGGGGGGGCAGGTCAATGAGCAGTTCTTC; CDR3 protein: CASSLGGQVNEQFF